These 32 T cell receptor beta chains share one sample of origin, sequenced in a study of OX40 agonist ivuxolimab in advanced cancers. Clones were sequenced by immunoSEQ multiplex PCR, and TCRdb holds only the in-frame ones, with some missing. This table holds about 100,000 clones, less than 95% found once. The sequences come from CD4+ or CD8+ T cells sorted from blood, collected in a trial of the OX40 agonist ivuxolimab. These receptors came from an adult with an advanced solid tumor such as melanoma, head and neck, liver or kidney cancer.

V is TRBV9 and J is TRBJ2-5, with D possibly called TRBD1 or TRBD2 (5 bases each). Looked up from germline, CDR1 is SGDLS and CDR2 is YYNGEE. Trimming cost V 4 bases and J 7 bases, with 20 bases left between them. This CDR3 spans 15 amino acids. The chain's CDR3 is CASSPLSGTHGTQYF. In nucleotides, the CDR3 is TGTGCCAGCAGCCCCCTCTCCGGGACCCATGGGACCCAGTACTTC.

For the CDR3, the DNA is TGTGCCAGCAGCTTAGTAGGTCTGGATGGCTACACCTTC. Translated: CASSLVGLDGYTF. The chain employs TRBV7-9 and TRBJ1-2; no reliable D call. The CDR3 runs to 13 residues. The V gene lost 1 base and the J gene lost 6 bases, with 9 bases spanning the gap. Germline V gene data show CDR1 as SEHNR and CDR2 as FQNEAQ (reference sequence).

The J gene is TRBJ1-1, the V gene TRBV5-1; D call uncertain. The CDR3 is 13 residues long. Germline V lookup: CDR1 SGHRS, CDR2 YFSETQ. V shed 4 bases and J shed 0 bases, with 7 bases lying between them. The CDR3 nucleotides read TGCGCCAGCAGCCCCGGACTGAACACTGAAGCTTTCTTT. Translation gives CASSPGLNTEAFF.

The chain couples TRBV29-1 to TRBJ2-1; the match to TRBD2 covers 8 bases. This CDR3 comprises 14 residues. In germline, CDR1 is SQVTM, CDR2 ANQGSEA. The J segment lost 7 bases and the V segment lost 7 bases, leaving 12 bases of the junction unmatched. This chain's CDR3 is CSAMGLVARNEQFF. The CDR3 region has the DNA TGCAGCGCGATGGGACTAGTAGCTCGGAATGAGCAGTTCTTC.

This clone has more than one count but fewer than ten. The chain has TRBV28 and TRBJ1-2, with 8 bases aligning to TRBD1. Per germline, CDR1 MDHEN and CDR2 SYDVKM. Trimming removed 4 bases from V and 7 bases from J; junction bases left unmatched: 5. CDR3 length: 13 amino acids. CDR3 in amino acids: CASSYQGARGYTF. In nucleotides, the CDR3 is TGTGCCAGCAGTTATCAGGGGGCGCGTGGCTACACCTTC.

The chain couples TRBV6-1 to TRBJ2-3; D remains ambiguous. Germline V gene sequence: CDR1 MNHNS, CDR2 SASEGT. V lost 2 bases to trimming and J lost 0 bases, with 6 bases between them. The CDR3 totals 14 residues. The CDR3 region is CASSEYSSTDTQYF. Here the CDR3 DNA reads TGTGCCAGCAGTGAATACAGCAGCACAGATACGCAGTATTTT.

The chain has TRBV2 and TRBJ2-1; 7 nucleotides match TRBD2. The V gene end was trimmed by 7 bases and the J gene end by 8 bases; junction bases not matched to a gene: 14. The CDR3 spans 15 residues. The germline gives CDR1 SNHLY, CDR2 FYNNEI. CDR3 loop: CASNTWTSGHDEQFF. The CDR3 DNA sequence: TGTGCCAGCAACACTTGGACTAGTGGTCACGATGAGCAGTTCTTC.

A word on this clone: Other DNA sequences of this sample code for an identical CDR3. The V and J genes are TRBV18 and TRBJ1-1, with unresolved D. Trimming cost V 2 bases and J 3 bases, with 10 bases left between them. The CDR3 runs 14 residues. The germline V gene has CDR1 KGHSH and CDR2 LQKENI. The CDR3 region is CASSPTGGDTEAFF. CDR3 coding DNA: TGTGCCAGCTCACCAACCGGAGGCGACACTGAAGCTTTCTTT.

The V gene is TRBV13, the J gene TRBJ2-5; a possible D gene is TRBD1 (6 bases). Trimming pared 4 bases from V and 5 bases from J, leaving 17 bases between. The CDR3 is 15 residues long. CDR1 PRHDT and CDR2 FYEKMQ come from the germline V gene (reference sequence). CDR3 nucleotides: TGTGCCAGCAGCTCGGATCCAACAGGGATCGAGACCCAGTACTTC. This sequence encodes CASSSDPTGIETQYF.

With regard to this clone: Its ends do not fully match the called genes, so a read error is possible. The gene calls are TRBV7-7 and TRBJ2-5, with D perhaps assigned TRBD1 or TRBD2 (5 bases each). The CDR3 length is 13 residues. CDR1 is SSHAT, CDR2 FNYEAQ, per germline (reference sequence). The CDR3 region has the DNA TGTGCTAGCAGCCCCAGAGAGGGGGAGACCCAGTACTTC. Its protein is CASSPREGETQYF. The variable domain in full, completed from reference TRBV7-7 and TRBJ2-5, reads GAGVSQSPRYKVTKRGQDVTLRCDPISSHATLYWYQQALGQGPEFLTYFNYEAQPDKSGLPSDRFSAERPEGSISTLTIQRTEQRDSAMYRCASSPREGETQYFGPGTRLLVL.

The chain combines TRBV16 with TRBJ2-2; 8 bases match TRBD1. The CDR3 runs to 15 residues. V trimming: 2 bases; J trimming: 5 bases; junction bases outside the gene matches: 4. Per the germline V gene, CDR1 is KGHSY and CDR2 is FQNENV. This CDR3 is CASSQRTGNTGELFF. CDR3 bases: TGTGCCAGCAGCCAACGGACAGGGAATACCGGGGAGCTGTTTTTT. Full variable domain (outside the CDR3, taken from reference TRBV16 and TRBJ2-2): GEEVAQTPKHLVRGEGQKAKLYCAPIKGHSYVFWYQQVLKNEFKFLISFQNENVFDETGMPKERFSAKCLPNSPCSLEIQATKLEDSAVYFCASSQRTGNTGELFFGEGSRLTVL.

This rearrangement joins TRBV27 to TRBJ1-1; 9 nucleotides line up with TRBD1. The germline V gene encodes CDR1 MNHEY and CDR2 SMNVEV (reference sequence). The CDR3 is made up of 18 amino acids. J was trimmed by 0 bases and V by 5 bases; bases with no gene match: 13. CDR3 in DNA: TGTGCCAGCAGTCGTTTCGGGACAGGGAAGGCGTTGAACACTGAAGCTTTCTTT. It specifies CASSRFGTGKALNTEAFF.

This clone was seen a single time. CDR3 amino acids: CASSTGGLAGDEREQYF. DNA of the CDR3: TGCGCCAGCAGTACCGGAGGGCTAGCGGGAGATGAGAGGGAGCAGTACTTC. The chain is built from TRBV5-1 and TRBJ2-7, with 10 bases lining up with TRBD2. The CDR3 totals 17 residues. Trimming at V came to 5 bases and at J to 7 bases, leaving 18 bases not matched to a gene. Germline assignment: CDR1 SGHRS and CDR2 YFSETQ.

The chain carries TRBV7-2 and TRBJ2-2; maybe TRBD2 (6 bases). The germline CDR1 and CDR2 sequences are SGHTA and FQGNSA. V lost 4 bases, J lost 3 bases, and 18 bases lay in between. The CDR3 extends over 17 amino acids. CDR3 nucleotide sequence: TGTGCCAGCAGCTCCCCTGGGTGGCGGGGCTACACCGGGGAGCTGTTTTTT. It codes for CASSSPGWRGYTGELFF.

This chain joins TRBV5-6 and TRBJ2-3; possibly TRBD2 for D (5 bases). Germline assignment: CDR1 SGHDT and CDR2 YYEEEE. Trimming cost V 0 bases and J 1 base, with 12 bases left between them. The CDR3 totals 16 residues. For the CDR3, the DNA is TGTGCCAGCAGCTTGGGGTGGTTGGGAGGCACAGATACGCAGTATTTT. This gives the protein CASSLGWLGGTDTQYF.

J is TRBJ1-1 and V is TRBV6-5, with D hard to call. This CDR3 contains 14 residues. Germline V CDR1 and CDR2: MNHEY, SVGAGI. V shed 2 bases and J shed 6 bases, with 13 bases lying between them. CDR3 in amino acids: CASSYRGFGAEAFF. The CDR3 DNA follows: TGTGCCAGCAGTTACCGGGGTTTCGGGGCTGAAGCTTTCTTT.

This clone was counted only a few times. This rearrangement joins TRBV18 to TRBJ2-7; 9 bases line up with TRBD1. The V gene's germline CDR1 is KGHSH and CDR2 LQKENI. This CDR3 has 13 residues. The trim removed 6 bases at V and 4 bases at J, leaving 4 bases unmatched. CDR3 amino acids: CASSPGTGYEQYF. The CDR3 coding sequence is TGTGCCAGCTCCCCCGGGACAGGGTACGAGCAGTACTTC.

The gene calls are TRBV10-3 and TRBJ2-3; D remains unclear. This CDR3 region has 11 residues. The germline V gene has CDR1 ENHRY and CDR2 SYGVKD. Trimming took off 3 bases at V and 5 bases at J, with 3 bases between the two ends. The CDR3 region is CAISDRDTQYF. CDR3 bases: TGTGCCATCAGTGACAGAGATACGCAGTATTTT.

CDR3 nucleotides: TGTGCCAGCATTTCCCCTGCCCCGAAGAACACTGAAGCTTTCTTT. Protein: CASISPAPKNTEAFF. This rearrangement joins TRBV28 to TRBJ1-1; D remains ambiguous. V lost 7 bases to trimming and J lost 1 base, with 16 bases between them. Germline lookup yields CDR1 MDHEN and CDR2 SYDVKM. This CDR3 contains 15 residues.

This clone was seen a handful of times. The gene calls are TRBV27 and TRBJ1-5, with D possibly matching TRBD1 (6 bases). Trimming shortened V by 6 bases and J by 7 bases, and 13 bases separated the two germline ends. The CDR3 contains 13 residues. Germline V lookup: CDR1 MNHEY, CDR2 SMNVEV (reference sequence). CDR3 coding DNA: TGTGCCAGCAGCCGGACAGTTGACCAGCCCCAGCATTTT. As protein: CASSRTVDQPQHF.

This clone showed up just once. V and J are TRBV7-6 and TRBJ1-3; D is uncertain. This CDR3 has 14 residues. V lost 1 base to trimming and J lost 3 bases, with 7 bases between them. Germline V lookup: CDR1 SGHVS, CDR2 FNYEAQ. CDR3 nucleotides: TGTGCCAGCAGCTTAGGGACGGGTGGAAACACCATATATTTT. Translating gives CASSLGTGGNTIYF.

The rearrangement uses TRBV27 and TRBJ1-1; D gene ambiguous. Germline V gene sequence: CDR1 MNHEY, CDR2 SMNVEV (reference sequence). Trimming removed 4 bases from V and 10 bases from J, with 19 bases in between. There are 14 residues in the CDR3. The CDR3 DNA follows: TGTGCCAGCAGTTATCGGCAGGCCGCGTCAGTAGCTTTCTTT. Translation gives CASSYRQAASVAFF.

CDR3 loop: CASSFVTGGNEQYF. Here the CDR3 DNA reads TGTGCCAGCAGCTTCGTAACAGGGGGCAACGAGCAGTACTTC. The chain carries TRBV7-6 and TRBJ2-7, with 9 bases lining up with TRBD1. With 3 bases clipped from V and 5 bases from J, the junction kept 5 bases outside the gene matches. The CDR3 loop spans 14 amino acids. In germline, CDR1 is SGHVS, CDR2 FNYEAQ.

This chain links TRBV5-6 with TRBJ2-5; D gene uncertain. V was trimmed by 4 bases and J by 0 bases, leaving 16 bases between them. CDR3 length: 16 residues. Germline V gives CDR1 SGHDT, CDR2 YYEEEE. The CDR3 region has the DNA TGTGCCAGCAGCCAGATAGGGCCTTCTAACCAAGAGACCCAGTACTTC. Its translation: CASSQIGPSNQETQYF.

This clone was observed a few times. The same CDR3 is also encoded by other DNA sequences in this sample. The chain couples TRBV2 to TRBJ1-1; 7 nucleotides agree with TRBD1. The CDR3 consists of 13 residues. Germline CDR1 reads SNHLY; CDR2 reads FYNNEI. V lost 6 bases and J lost 1; bases outside the gene matches: 2. CDR3: CASSGQANTEAFF. Here the CDR3 DNA reads TGTGCCAGCAGCGGACAGGCGAACACTGAAGCTTTCTTT.

The V and J genes are TRBV15 and TRBJ1-2, with 8 bases lining up with TRBD1. This CDR3 region has 15 residues. V dropped 4 bases and J dropped 2; count of bases not matched to a gene: 6. Germline V CDR1 and CDR2: LNHNV, YYDKDF (reference sequence). The CDR3 DNA reads TGTGCCACCAGCAAAGGACAGGGCCTAAACTATGGCTACACCTTC. This sequence encodes CATSKGQGLNYGYTF.

The rearrangement uses TRBV6-1 and TRBJ1-5; 7 bases fit TRBD1. V was pared by 4 bases and J by 6 bases, with 9 bases of the junction left unmatched. The CDR3 runs 15 residues. Germline V CDR1 and CDR2: MNHNS, SASEGT. In DNA, the CDR3 is TGTGCCAGCAGTGTGTCCAGGGGGGAGGGTCAGCCCCAGCATTTT. This gives the protein CASSVSRGEGQPQHF.

The rearrangement uses TRBV19 and TRBJ2-5; tentative D call: TRBD1 (6 bases). The CDR3 extends over 13 amino acids. Trimming removed 6 bases from V and 1 base from J, with 9 bases in between. CDR1 LNHDA and CDR2 SQIVND come from the germline V gene (reference sequence). The CDR3 region has the DNA TGTGCCAGTAGCCGGGACATCCAAGAGACCCAGTACTTC. Encoded protein: CASSRDIQETQYF.

The count of this clone is one. The chain recombines TRBV2 with TRBJ1-6, with D perhaps TRBD1 (5 bases). Germline CDR1 reads SNHLY; CDR2 reads FYNNEI. CDR3 length: 12 amino acids. Trimming cost V 11 bases and J 12 bases, with 17 bases left between them. For the CDR3, the DNA is TGTGCCGGCCGGGGGGACGCCGGACCCCTCCACTTT. Translation: CAGRGDAGPLHF.

Details on this clone: In the same sample, other DNA sequences code for this CDR3. V and J are TRBV7-2 and TRBJ2-1, with 9 nucleotides matching TRBD2. The junction had 2 bases not matched to a gene; V was cut back by 3 bases and J by 8 bases. From germline, CDR1 is SGHTA and CDR2 FQGNSA. The CDR3 length is 13 residues. CDR3 in DNA: TGTGCCAGCAGCTTGGGACTAGCAGATGAGCAGTTCTTC. Encoded protein: CASSLGLADEQFF.

The chain couples TRBV5-8 to TRBJ2-5, with D tentatively TRBD1 (6 bases). CDR1 is SGHTS, CDR2 YDEGEE, per germline. The CDR3 is made up of 15 amino acids. V dropped 0 bases and J dropped 7 bases, with 16 bases sitting between them. The CDR3: CASSLDRAVFGTQYF. The CDR3 DNA is TGTGCCAGCAGCTTGGACAGGGCTGTATTTGGGACCCAGTACTTC.

The CDR3 nucleotides are TGTGCCTGGAGTCCGGGGGTGGGAGAGACCCAGTACTTC. Protein product: CAWSPGVGETQYF. V usage is TRBV30 and J usage is TRBJ2-5; the D gene is possibly TRBD2 (6 bases). V lost 2 bases, J lost 4 bases, and 11 bases lay in between. The CDR3 is 13 residues long. Germline CDR1 GTSNPN, CDR2 SVGIG (reference sequence).